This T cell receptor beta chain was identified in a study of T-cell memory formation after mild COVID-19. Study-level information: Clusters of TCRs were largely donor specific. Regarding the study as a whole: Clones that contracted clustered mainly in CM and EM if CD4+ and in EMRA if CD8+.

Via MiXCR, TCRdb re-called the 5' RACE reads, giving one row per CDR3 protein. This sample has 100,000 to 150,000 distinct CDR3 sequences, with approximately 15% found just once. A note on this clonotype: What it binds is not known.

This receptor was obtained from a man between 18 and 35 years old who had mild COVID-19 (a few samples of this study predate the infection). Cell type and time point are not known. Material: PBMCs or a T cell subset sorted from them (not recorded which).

CDR3 DNA sequence: TGTGCCAGCAGTGAACTCCGGGGCGGGCAGACCCAGTACTTC. It encodes CASSELRGGQTQYF. This rearrangement joins TRBV6-1 to TRBJ2-5; D is possibly TRBD1 or TRBD2 (5 bases each). The germline V gene has CDR1 MNHNS and CDR2 SASEGT. The CDR3 is made up of 14 amino acids. Deletions cut 2 bases from V and 6 bases from J, with 13 bases between.